Below, 20 T cell receptor beta chains from the same sample are listed, as sequenced in a study of blood T cell repertoires in COVID-19. Sequencing used immunoSEQ multiplex PCR; TCRdb keeps in-frame clones, though not all of them. The data hold 230,000 or so clones, with roughly nine tenths observed a single time. The sequenced sample was peripheral blood. Every receptor here comes from a man aged 40-55 years with active or convalescent COVID-19.

CDR3 sequence (DNA): TGTGCCAGCAAACGGGGGGGCTCTAGGTCGGGTGAAGCTTTCTTT. Residues: CASKRGGSRSGEAFF. The V and J genes are TRBV3-1 (or the pseudogene TRBV3-2) and TRBJ1-1; D might be TRBD1 (6 bases). This CDR3 has 15 amino acids. V lost 7 bases, J lost 7 bases, and 22 bases lay in between. Per germline, CDR1 LGHDT and CDR2 YNNKEL (reference sequence).

In nucleotides, the CDR3 is TGTGCCAGCAGCGTATCGGGACAGGGGTACGAGCAGTACTTC. This encodes CASSVSGQGYEQYF. J is TRBJ2-7 and V is TRBV9; 10 nucleotides align to TRBD1. The ends lost 1 base at V and 4 bases at J; junction bases unmatched: 2. Germline values: CDR1 SGDLS, CDR2 YYNGEE. The CDR3 sequence is 14 residues long. The full variable domain, completed using reference TRBV9 and TRBJ2-7, is DSGVTQTPKHLITATGQRVTLRCSPRSGDLSVYWYQQSLDQGLQFLIQYYNGEERAKGNILERFSAQQFPDLHSELNLSSLELGDSALYFCASSVSGQGYEQYFGPGTRLTVT.

V and J are TRBV6-1 and TRBJ1-1, with 8 bases that match TRBD1. Germline V CDR1 and CDR2: MNHNS, SASEGT. CDR3 size: 15 residues. V shed 3 bases, J shed 5 bases, and the junction held 8 bases outside the gene matches. CDR3 coding DNA: TGTGCCAGCAGTGATATCCAGGGGGCTCGGACTGAAGCTTTCTTT. Protein: CASSDIQGARTEAFF.

J is TRBJ1-2 and V is TRBV7-3; D call uncertain. The germline V gene has CDR1 SGHTA and CDR2 FQGTGA. V lost 1 base and J 4 bases, leaving 10 bases between the germline ends. The CDR3 runs to 14 residues. As DNA, the CDR3 is TGTGCCAGCAGCTTAAACGCGGGAACCTATGGCTACACCTTC. Translating gives CASSLNAGTYGYTF. Using reference TRBV7-3 and TRBJ1-2 for the parts outside the CDR3, the full variable domain is GAGVSQTPSNKVTEKGKYVELRCDPISGHTALYWYRQSLGQGPEFLIYFQGTGAADDSGLPNDRFFAVRPEGSVSTLKIQRTERGDSAVYLCASSLNAGTYGYTFGSGTRLTVV.

The chain recombines TRBV24-1 with TRBJ2-1; 12 nucleotides align to TRBD2. CDR1 and CDR2 (germline): KGHDR, SFDVKD. The ends lost 3 bases at V and 4 bases at J; junction bases unmatched: 6. The CDR3 runs to 17 residues. The CDR3 region is CATSDPLAGGTYNEQFF. CDR3 in DNA: TGTGCCACCAGTGATCCCCTAGCGGGAGGGACTTACAATGAGCAGTTCTTC.

The J gene is TRBJ2-7, the V gene TRBV2; 8 nucleotides agree with TRBD2. Trimming removed 4 bases from V and 6 bases from J; junction bases left unmatched: 2. The CDR3 extends over 12 amino acids. CDR1 and CDR2 (germline): SNHLY, FYNNEI. In nucleotides, the CDR3 is TGTGCCAGCAGTGGGACTAGCCGCGAGCAGTACTTC. Protein product: CASSGTSREQYF. Full variable domain (remainder filled in from reference TRBV2 and TRBJ2-7): EPEVTQTPSHQVTQMGQEVILRCVPISNHLYFYWYRQILGQKVEFLVSFYNNEISEKSEIFDDQFSVERPDGSNFTLKIRSTKLEDSAMYFCASSGTSREQYFGPGTRLTVT.

The chain is built from TRBV5-1 and TRBJ1-1, with 8 nucleotides matching TRBD1. The germline gives CDR1 SGHRS, CDR2 YFSETQ. The CDR3 spans 16 residues. J gave up 3 bases and V 0 bases, and 7 bases lay outside the gene matches. Here the CDR3 DNA reads TGCGCCAGCAGCTTGGTACACAGGGGGGAGTACACTGAAGCTTTCTTT. This gives the protein CASSLVHRGEYTEAFF.

The chain couples TRBV4-1 to TRBJ1-1; D perhaps matches TRBD1 (5 bases). Germline loops: CDR1 MGHRA, CDR2 YSYEKL. The CDR3 runs 17 residues. Trimming left V 0 bases short and J 3 bases short, with 17 bases between. CDR3 sequence reads: CASSQEKVGVGDTEAFF. The CDR3 DNA reads TGCGCCAGCAGCCAAGAAAAGGTAGGGGTCGGCGACACTGAAGCTTTCTTT.

The chain is built from TRBV9 and TRBJ2-1; D is uncertain. V shed 0 bases and J shed 4 bases, with 11 bases lying between them. Germline V gene sequence: CDR1 SGDLS, CDR2 YYNGEE. The CDR3 sequence is 15 residues long. The CDR3 reads CASSVGQVQYNEQFF. The CDR3 nucleotides read TGTGCCAGCAGCGTAGGGCAGGTCCAATACAATGAGCAGTTCTTC. Complete variable domain (other parts from reference TRBV9 and TRBJ2-1): DSGVTQTPKHLITATGQRVTLRCSPRSGDLSVYWYQQSLDQGLQFLIQYYNGEERAKGNILERFSAQQFPDLHSELNLSSLELGDSALYFCASSVGQVQYNEQFFGPGTRLTVL.

The rearrangement links TRBV7-2 to TRBJ1-4; no firm D call. V lost 5 bases to trimming and J lost 2 bases, with 9 bases between them. The CDR3 extends over 14 amino acids. Germline V lookup: CDR1 SGHTA, CDR2 FQGNSA. The CDR3 loop is CASSHLGTNEKLFF. In DNA, the CDR3 is TGTGCCAGCAGCCACCTCGGGACTAATGAAAAACTGTTTTTT. Based on the CDR3 plus reference TRBV7-2 and TRBJ1-4, the full variable domain is GAGVSQSPSNKVTEKGKDVELRCDPISGHTALYWYRQSLGQGLEFLIYFQGNSAPDKSGLPSDRFSAERTGGSVSTLTIQRTQQEDSAVYLCASSHLGTNEKLFFGSGTQLSVL.

The chain couples TRBV28 to TRBJ1-2; 7 nucleotides agree with TRBD1. This CDR3 spans 16 amino acids. V shed 6 bases and J 3 bases; nucleotides not matched to a gene: 13. Germline CDR1 and CDR2: MDHEN and SYDVKM. CDR3 bases: TGTGCCAGCAGCCGAAACCGGGACAGCTACTACTATGGCTACACCTTC. It specifies CASSRNRDSYYYGYTF.

This clone is a singleton in its sample. The gene calls are TRBV30 and TRBJ2-3, with TRBD1 identical over 7 bases. Germline CDR1 is GTSNPN and CDR2 is SVGIG (reference sequence). V lost 0 bases to trimming and J lost 8 bases; unmatched junction nucleotides: 2. CDR3 size: 12 residues. As DNA, the CDR3 is TGTGCCTGGAGTGTTGGACAGGCTACGCAGTATTTT. Translating it yields CAWSVGQATQYF.

The table lists this clone with a few counts. The chain couples TRBV19 to TRBJ1-1, with a weak D call TRBD1 (5 bases). There are 13 residues in the CDR3. In germline, CDR1 is LNHDA, CDR2 SQIVND (reference sequence). Deletions cut 8 bases from V and 3 bases from J, with 13 bases between. For the CDR3, the DNA is TGTGCCAGTGTCAGCTTAGGGGACACTGAAGCTTTCTTT. It codes for CASVSLGDTEAFF.

The chain couples TRBV28 to TRBJ1-2, with TRBD1 matching 9 bases. V gave up 5 bases and J gave up 6 bases; unmatched junction bases: 4. Germline CDR1 reads MDHEN; CDR2 reads SYDVKM. The CDR3 has 13 amino acids. The CDR3 coding sequence is TGTGCCAGCAGTCTCACAGGGGGCGATGGCTACACCTTC. It is translated as CASSLTGGDGYTF.

This chain links TRBV5-4 with TRBJ2-1; 12 nucleotides align to TRBD2. V shed 1 base and J 3 bases; nucleotides not matched to a gene: 5. The V gene's germline CDR1 is SGHNT and CDR2 YYREEE (reference sequence). This CDR3 is built from 17 residues. The CDR3 nucleotides read TGTGCCAGCAGCTTGCCCACTAGCGGGGGGTACTACAATGAGCAGTTCTTC. This sequence encodes CASSLPTSGGYYNEQFF.

The rearrangement links TRBV3-1 (or the pseudogene TRBV3-2) to TRBJ1-2; 7 nucleotides match TRBD1. There are 18 residues in the CDR3. After removal of 0 bases from V and 7 bases from J, the junction contained 17 bases not matched to a gene. CDR1 is LGHDT, CDR2 YNNKEL, per germline (reference sequence). CDR3 in amino acids: CASSQDLPQSTGSFGYTF. The CDR3 DNA reads as TGTGCCAGCAGCCAAGATCTTCCCCAATCGACAGGGTCGTTTGGCTACACCTTC.

The chain recombines TRBV4-1 with TRBJ2-7, with D tentatively TRBD1 (5 bases). This CDR3 has 14 amino acids. V lost 1 base to trimming and J lost 0 bases, with 7 bases between them. Germline CDR1 and CDR2: MGHRA and YSYEKL. CDR3 DNA sequence: TGCGCCAGCAGCCAAGTGGACATCTCCTACGAGCAGTACTTC. Translated: CASSQVDISYEQYF.

The J gene is TRBJ1-3, the V gene TRBV30; D gene ambiguous. The CDR3 extends over 13 amino acids. The V and J ends lost 0 bases and 4 bases respectively, with 7 bases between them. The germline V gene encodes CDR1 GTSNPN and CDR2 SVGIG (reference sequence). The CDR3 nucleotides are TGTGCCTGGAGTGTACAACAGGGAAACACCATATATTTT. Translating it yields CAWSVQQGNTIYF.

The chain employs TRBV29-1 and TRBJ2-3; TRBD2 aligns across 7 bases. The CDR3 runs 14 residues. The V segment lost 6 bases and the J segment 2 bases; nucleotides outside the gene matches: 8. CDR1 is SQVTM, CDR2 ANQGSEA, per germline. CDR3 in DNA: TGCAGCGTCGCCAGGACTAGTCTCACAGATACGCAGTATTTT. Its translation: CSVARTSLTDTQYF.

The chain carries TRBV6-2 or TRBV6-3 and TRBJ1-1; TRBD1 might be the D (5 bases). The CDR3 extends over 15 amino acids. Trimming took off 4 bases at V and 2 bases at J, with 14 bases between the two ends. Germline CDR1 and CDR2: MNHEY and SVGEGT. The chain's CDR3 is CASSSLRTHNTEAFF. Here the CDR3 DNA reads TGTGCCAGCAGTTCACTGAGGACACATAACACTGAAGCTTTCTTT.